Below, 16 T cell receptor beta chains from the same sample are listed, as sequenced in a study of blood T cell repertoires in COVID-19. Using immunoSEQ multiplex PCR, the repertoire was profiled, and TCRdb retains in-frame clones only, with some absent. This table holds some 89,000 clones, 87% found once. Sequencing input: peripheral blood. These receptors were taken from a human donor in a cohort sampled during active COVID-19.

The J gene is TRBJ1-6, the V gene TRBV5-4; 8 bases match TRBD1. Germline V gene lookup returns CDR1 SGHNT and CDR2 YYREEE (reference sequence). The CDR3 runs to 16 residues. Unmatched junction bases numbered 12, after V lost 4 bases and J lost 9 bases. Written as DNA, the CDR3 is TGTGCCAGCAGCACAGAAGGACAGGGCGTGGGTTCACCCCTCCACTTT. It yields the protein CASSTEGQGVGSPLHF. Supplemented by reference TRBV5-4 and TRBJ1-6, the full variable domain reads ETGVTQSPTHLIKTRGQQVTLRCSSQSGHNTVSWYQQALGQGPQFIFQYYREEENGRGNFPPRFSGLQFPNYSSELNVNALELDDSALYLCASSTEGQGVGSPLHFGNGTRLTVT.

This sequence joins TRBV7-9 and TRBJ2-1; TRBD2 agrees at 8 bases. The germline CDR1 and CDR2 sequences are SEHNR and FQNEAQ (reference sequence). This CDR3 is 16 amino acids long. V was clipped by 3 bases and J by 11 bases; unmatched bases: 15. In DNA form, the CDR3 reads TGTGCCAGCAGCTTTATCCCTAGCGGGCCGGTAGGACAGCAGTTCTTC. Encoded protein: CASSFIPSGPVGQQFF.

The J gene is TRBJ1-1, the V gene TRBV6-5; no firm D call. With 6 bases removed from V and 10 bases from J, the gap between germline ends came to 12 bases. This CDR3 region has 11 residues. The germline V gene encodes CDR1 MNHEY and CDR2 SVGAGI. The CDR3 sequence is CASRPNLAAFF. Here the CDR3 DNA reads TGTGCCAGCAGACCCAACCTGGCAGCTTTCTTT.

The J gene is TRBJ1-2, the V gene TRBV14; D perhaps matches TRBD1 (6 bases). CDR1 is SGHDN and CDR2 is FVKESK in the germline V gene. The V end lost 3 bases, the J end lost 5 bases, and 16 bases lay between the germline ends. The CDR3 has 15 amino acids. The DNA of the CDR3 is TGTGCCAGCAGCCACTTCACAGGGTGGAGGTATGGCTACACCTTC. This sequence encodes CASSHFTGWRYGYTF.

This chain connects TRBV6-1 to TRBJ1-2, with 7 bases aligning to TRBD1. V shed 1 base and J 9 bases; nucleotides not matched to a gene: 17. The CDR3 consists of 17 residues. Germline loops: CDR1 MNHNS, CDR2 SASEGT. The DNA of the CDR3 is TGTGCCAGCAGTGAAGAACTAGGGGGCAGGGGAAGAAGGAGCTACACCTTC. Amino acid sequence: CASSEELGGRGRRSYTF.

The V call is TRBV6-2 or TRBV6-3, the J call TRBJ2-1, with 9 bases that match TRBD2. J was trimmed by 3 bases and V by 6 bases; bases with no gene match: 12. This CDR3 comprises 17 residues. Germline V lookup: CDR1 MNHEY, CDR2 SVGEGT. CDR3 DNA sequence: TGTGCCAGCAGCCCCAGATCACCTAGCGGGGACTACAATGAGCAGTTCTTC. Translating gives CASSPRSPSGDYNEQFF.

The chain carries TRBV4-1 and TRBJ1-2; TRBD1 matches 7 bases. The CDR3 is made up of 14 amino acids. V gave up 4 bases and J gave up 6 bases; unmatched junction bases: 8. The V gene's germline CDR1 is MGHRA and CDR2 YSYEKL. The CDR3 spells CASSPQIDRDGYTF. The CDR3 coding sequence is TGCGCCAGCAGCCCTCAAATTGACAGGGATGGCTACACCTTC.

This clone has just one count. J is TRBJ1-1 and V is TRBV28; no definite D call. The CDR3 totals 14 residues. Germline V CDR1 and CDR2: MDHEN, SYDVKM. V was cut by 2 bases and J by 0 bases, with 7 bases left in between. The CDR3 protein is CASSLRVVNTEAFF. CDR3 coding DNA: TGTGCCAGCAGTTTAAGAGTAGTGAACACTGAAGCTTTCTTT.

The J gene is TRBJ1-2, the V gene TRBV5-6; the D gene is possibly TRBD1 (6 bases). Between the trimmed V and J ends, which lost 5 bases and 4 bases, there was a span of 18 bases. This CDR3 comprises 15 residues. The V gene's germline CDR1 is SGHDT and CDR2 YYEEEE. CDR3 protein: CASRLGGTPLYGYTF. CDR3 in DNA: TGTGCCAGCAGATTAGGTGGGACACCACTCTATGGCTACACCTTC.

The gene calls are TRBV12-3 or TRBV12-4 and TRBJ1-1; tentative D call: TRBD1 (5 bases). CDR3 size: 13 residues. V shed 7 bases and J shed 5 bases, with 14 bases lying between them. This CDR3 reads CASNPGRGTEAFF. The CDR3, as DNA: TGTGCCAGCAACCCTGGGAGGGGAACTGAAGCTTTCTTT.

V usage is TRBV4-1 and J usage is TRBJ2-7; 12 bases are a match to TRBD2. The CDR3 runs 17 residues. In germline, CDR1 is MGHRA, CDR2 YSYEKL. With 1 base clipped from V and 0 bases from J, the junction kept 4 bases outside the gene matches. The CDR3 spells CASSQATTSGSSYEQYF. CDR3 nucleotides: TGCGCCAGCAGCCAAGCGACGACTAGCGGGAGCTCCTACGAGCAGTACTTC.

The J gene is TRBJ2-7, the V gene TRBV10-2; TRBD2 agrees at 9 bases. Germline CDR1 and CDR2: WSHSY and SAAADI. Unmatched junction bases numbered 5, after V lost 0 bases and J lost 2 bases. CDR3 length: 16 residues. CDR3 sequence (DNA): TGCGCCAGCAGTGAGTCAGGCGGGAGGGTGGCCTACGAGCAGTACTTC. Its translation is CASSESGGRVAYEQYF.

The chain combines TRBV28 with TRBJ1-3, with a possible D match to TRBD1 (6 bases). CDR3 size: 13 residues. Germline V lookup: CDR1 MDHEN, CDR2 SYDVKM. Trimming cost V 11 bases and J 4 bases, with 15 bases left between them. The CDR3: CAGQGGAGNTIYF. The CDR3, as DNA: TGTGCCGGCCAAGGGGGGGCAGGAAACACCATATATTTT.

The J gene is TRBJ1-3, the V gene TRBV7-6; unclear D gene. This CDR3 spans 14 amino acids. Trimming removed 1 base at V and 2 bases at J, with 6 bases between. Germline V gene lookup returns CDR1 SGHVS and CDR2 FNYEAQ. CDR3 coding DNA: TGTGCCAGCAGCTTAGGCAGGACTGGAAACACCATATATTTT. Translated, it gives CASSLGRTGNTIYF.

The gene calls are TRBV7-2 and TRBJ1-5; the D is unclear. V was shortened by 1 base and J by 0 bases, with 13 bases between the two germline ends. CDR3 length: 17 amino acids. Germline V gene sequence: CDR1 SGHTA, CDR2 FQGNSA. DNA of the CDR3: TGTGCCAGCAGCTTAGTTTCAGGCCGTTATAGCAATCAGCCCCAGCATTTT. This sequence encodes CASSLVSGRYSNQPQHF.

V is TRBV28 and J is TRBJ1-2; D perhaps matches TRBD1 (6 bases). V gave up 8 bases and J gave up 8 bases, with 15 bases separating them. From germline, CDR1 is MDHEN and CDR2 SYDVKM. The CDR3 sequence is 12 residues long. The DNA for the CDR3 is TGTGCCAGCCTAAACCAGGGGAGAGGCTACACCTTC. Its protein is CASLNQGRGYTF.